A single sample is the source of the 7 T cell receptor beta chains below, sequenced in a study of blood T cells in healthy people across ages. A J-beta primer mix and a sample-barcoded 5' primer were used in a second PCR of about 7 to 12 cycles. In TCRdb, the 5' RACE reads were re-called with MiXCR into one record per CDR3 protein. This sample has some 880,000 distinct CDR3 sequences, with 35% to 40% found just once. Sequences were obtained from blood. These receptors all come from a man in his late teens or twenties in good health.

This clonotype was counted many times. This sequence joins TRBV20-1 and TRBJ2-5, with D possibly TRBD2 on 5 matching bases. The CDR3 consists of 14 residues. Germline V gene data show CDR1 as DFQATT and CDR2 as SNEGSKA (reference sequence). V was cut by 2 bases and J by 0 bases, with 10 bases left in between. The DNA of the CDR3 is TGCAGTGCTAGACGAAGGCGGGACCAAGAGACCCAGTACTTC. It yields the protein CSARRRRDQETQYF.

CDR3 protein: CASSETGGTGELFF. The CDR3 DNA sequence: TGTGCCAGCAGTGAAACAGGGGGTACCGGGGAGCTGTTTTTT. The rearrangement links TRBV2 to TRBJ2-2; 8 positions match TRBD1. The germline CDR1 and CDR2 sequences are SNHLY and FYNNEI. This CDR3 comprises 14 residues. With 2 bases clipped from V and 5 bases from J, the junction kept 1 base outside the gene matches.

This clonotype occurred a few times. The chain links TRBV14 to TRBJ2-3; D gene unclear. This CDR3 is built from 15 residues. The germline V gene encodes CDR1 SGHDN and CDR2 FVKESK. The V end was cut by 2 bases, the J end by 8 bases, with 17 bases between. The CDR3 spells CASSQRFVGIVTQYF. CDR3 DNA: TGTGCCAGCAGCCAAAGATTCGTGGGGATCGTTACGCAGTATTTT.

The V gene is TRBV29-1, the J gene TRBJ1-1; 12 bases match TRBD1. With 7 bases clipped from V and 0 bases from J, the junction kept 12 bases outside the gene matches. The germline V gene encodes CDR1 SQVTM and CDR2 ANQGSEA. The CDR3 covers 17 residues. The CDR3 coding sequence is TGCAGCGACCCTCTGGGACAGGGGGCGATCATGAACACTGAAGCTTTCTTT. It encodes CSDPLGQGAIMNTEAFF.

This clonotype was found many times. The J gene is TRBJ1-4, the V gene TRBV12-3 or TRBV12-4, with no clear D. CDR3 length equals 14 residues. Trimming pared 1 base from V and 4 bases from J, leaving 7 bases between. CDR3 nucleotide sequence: TGTGCCAGCAGTTTAGGATCGGTTAATGAAAAACTGTTTTTT. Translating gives CASSLGSVNEKLFF.

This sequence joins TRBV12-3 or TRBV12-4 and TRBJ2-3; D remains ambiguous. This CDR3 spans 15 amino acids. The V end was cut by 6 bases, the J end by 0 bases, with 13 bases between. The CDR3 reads CASRCGGSSTDTQYF. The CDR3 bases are TGTGCCAGCAGGTGCGGCGGAAGTAGCACAGATACGCAGTATTTT.

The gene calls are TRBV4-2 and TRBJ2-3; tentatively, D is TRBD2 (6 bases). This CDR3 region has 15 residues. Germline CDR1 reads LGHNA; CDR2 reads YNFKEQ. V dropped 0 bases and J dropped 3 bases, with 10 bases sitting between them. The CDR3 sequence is CASSQETGETDTQYF. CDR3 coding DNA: TGTGCCAGCAGCCAAGAGACGGGGGAGACAGATACGCAGTATTTT.